These 7 T cell receptor beta chains came from one sample sequenced in a study of blood T cells in healthy people across ages (dated by TCRdb to the mid-2010s). Library preparation used 5' RACE. Sequencing took place on an Illumina HiSeq 2500. A second roughly 6 to 11 cycle PCR used a sample-barcoded 5' primer and a J-beta primer mix. The raw public reads went through TCRdb reprocessing: fastp at Q25, MiXCR clone calling, in-frame beta chains kept. All rows with the same CDR3 protein become a single entry with the most common DNA and genes. The sample table holds 780,000 or so distinct CDR3 sequences, of which 25% were seen once. The leading ten clones occupy under 4.5% of the sample. The same sample was also studied in work on T cells of mothers and their children.

What was sequenced was blood. The receptors originated from a boy aged 10-17 years in good health.

The sample holds a few counts of this clonotype. The rearrangement links TRBV25-1 to TRBJ1-1; TRBD1 is a possible D gene (6 bases). V was shortened by 2 bases and J by 7 bases, with 17 bases between the two germline ends. CDR3 length equals 15 residues. Germline V gives CDR1 MGHDK, CDR2 SYGVNS. CDR3 residues: CASSEPRQGPNEAFF. The CDR3 DNA reads TGTGCCAGCAGTGAACCCCGGCAGGGGCCAAATGAAGCTTTCTTT.

The V gene is TRBV11-1, the J gene TRBJ2-5, with D unresolved. V was pared by 7 bases and J by 4 bases, with 19 bases between. This CDR3 region has 15 residues. CDR1 and CDR2 from the germline V gene are SGHAT and FQDESV (reference sequence). The chain's CDR3 is CASNPGSHSGETQYF. As DNA, the CDR3 is TGTGCCAGCAACCCGGGCTCGCACTCCGGAGAGACCCAGTACTTC. The whole variable domain, filled in from reference TRBV11-1 and TRBJ2-5, reads EAEVAQSPRYKITEKSQAVAFWCDPISGHATLYWYRQILGQGPELLVQFQDESVVDDSQLPKDRFSAERLKGVDSTLKIQPAELGDSAMYLCASNPGSHSGETQYFGPGTRLLVL.

J is TRBJ2-2 and V is TRBV4-3; no reliable D call. The V and J ends lost 0 bases and 4 bases respectively, with 15 bases between them. The germline gives CDR1 LGHNA, CDR2 YSLEER. The CDR3 has 17 amino acids. The CDR3: CASSQEVFPPSTGELFF. The CDR3 DNA reads TGCGCCAGCAGCCAAGAAGTTTTCCCACCCAGCACCGGGGAGCTGTTTTTT.

This clonotype was recorded a few times. J is TRBJ2-5 and V is TRBV11-2, with 14 bases lining up with TRBD2. The DNA end is a closer match to TRBJ2-1, so the J assignment may be wrong. The germline V gene encodes CDR1 SGHAT and CDR2 FQNNGV. The CDR3 has 17 amino acids. DNA of the CDR3: TGTGCCAGCAGCTATGGACTAGCGGGAGGCCCAGGGAATGAGCAGTTCTTC. It translates to CASSYGLAGGPGNEQFF.

This clonotype has only a few counts. The genes are TRBV25-1 and TRBJ2-5; D is unresolved. Trimming shortened V by 2 bases and J by 6 bases, and 22 bases separated the two germline ends. Germline values: CDR1 MGHDK, CDR2 SYGVNS. The CDR3 is made up of 17 amino acids. This CDR3 reads CASSEGSSKARMQTQYF. CDR3 nucleotides: TGTGCCAGCAGTGAAGGTAGCTCAAAAGCCCGAATGCAGACCCAGTACTTC.

This clonotype was observed a few times. The chain carries TRBV20-1 and TRBJ1-6; TRBD1 aligns across 8 bases. V trimming: 5 bases; J trimming: 10 bases; junction bases outside the gene matches: 10. CDR1 and CDR2 (germline): DFQATT, SNEGSKA (reference sequence). The CDR3 contains 14 residues. DNA of the CDR3: TGCAGTGCTCCCGGACAGGGACTAGGGTCACCCCTCCACTTT. It yields the protein CSAPGQGLGSPLHF.

Only a few counts were recorded for this clonotype. This rearrangement joins TRBV28 to TRBJ2-5; a weak D match, TRBD1 (6 bases). Trimming cost V 6 bases and J 5 bases, with 22 bases left between them. The germline V gene has CDR1 MDHEN and CDR2 SYDVKM. The CDR3 contains 16 residues. CDR3 sequence (DNA): TGTGCCAGCAGAGCAGCAGGGTCGACAGGTGGGGAGACCCAGTACTTC. Its translation: CASRAAGSTGGETQYF.